The 30 T cell receptor beta chains in this list originate from one sample, sequenced in a study of graft-versus-host responses after intestinal transplantation. The data were produced by immunoSEQ multiplex PCR, yet TCRdb's version contains in-frame clones alone and is incomplete. Altogether about 110,000 clones are present, around 92% being singletons, with the ten largest covering more than 0.9%. No antigen has been identified for these receptors. Specimen: unstimulated CD8+ T cells sorted from spleen or lymph node cells, collected before transplant. Source of these receptors: a human donor who was the organ donor for an intestinal transplant.

The chain couples TRBV28 to TRBJ2-1; the match to TRBD2 covers 12 bases. The CDR3 is made up of 19 amino acids. CDR1 is MDHEN, CDR2 SYDVKM, per germline. V was clipped by 5 bases and J by 4 bases; unmatched bases: 15. CDR3 region: CASSPLGLAGGPGYNEQFF. In DNA form, the CDR3 reads TGTGCCAGCAGTCCCTTGGGGCTAGCGGGAGGGCCGGGGTACAATGAGCAGTTCTTC.

V is TRBV5-1 and J is TRBJ2-7; D unresolved. This CDR3 has 11 amino acids. CDR1 and CDR2 from the germline V gene are SGHRS and YFSETQ. V was clipped by 4 bases and J by 5 bases, with 7 bases between them. The CDR3 reads CASSIPHEQYF. The CDR3 nucleotides read TGCGCCAGCAGCATTCCGCACGAGCAGTACTTC.

This chain joins TRBV11-3 and TRBJ2-1; 8 bases fit TRBD2. This CDR3 has 13 amino acids. CDR1 and CDR2 from the germline V gene are SGHNT and YENEEA. Trimming removed 4 bases from V and 6 bases from J; junction bases left unmatched: 2. CDR3 amino acids: CASSSGTSNEQFF. CDR3 coding DNA: TGTGCCAGCAGCTCCGGGACTAGCAATGAGCAGTTCTTC.

The CDR3 sequence is CASSTGQGARAFF. CDR3 coding DNA: TGTGCCAGCAGCACCGGACAGGGGGCGCGTGCTTTCTTT. The chain combines TRBV9 with TRBJ1-1, with 11 positions matching TRBD1. The trim removed 4 bases at V and 11 bases at J, leaving 7 bases unmatched. From germline, CDR1 is SGDLS and CDR2 YYNGEE. This CDR3 is built from 13 residues.

This clone came up once. The rearrangement uses TRBV29-1 and TRBJ2-7, with D hard to call. V lost 1 base and J 2 bases, leaving 9 bases between the germline ends. Germline lookup yields CDR1 SQVTM and CDR2 ANQGSEA. The CDR3 extends over 13 amino acids. The CDR3 here is CSVEVTSTYEQYF. The CDR3 nucleotides are TGCAGCGTTGAAGTCACATCTACCTACGAGCAGTACTTC.

Of note for this clone: The junction differs from germline at one of its ends, possibly a read error. The sample has other DNA sequences that encode this CDR3 too. The CDR3: CASGLVRSGTGGLNYGYTF. The CDR3 nucleotides are TGTGCTAGTGGGTTGGTTCGCTCCGGGACAGGGGGCCTAAACTATGGCTACACCTTC. The V gene is TRBV12-5, the J gene TRBJ1-2, with 12 bases matching TRBD1. Germline CDR1 is LGHNT and CDR2 is FRNRAP. This CDR3 has 19 amino acids.

This rearrangement joins TRBV14 to TRBJ2-2; 11 nucleotides agree with TRBD2. Germline CDR1 is SGHDN and CDR2 is FVKESK. J was trimmed by 7 bases and V by 0 bases; bases with no gene match: 7. This CDR3 region has 17 residues. CDR3 DNA: TGTGCCAGCAGCCAAGATGTAGCGGGAGGGCCCCTCGGGGAGCTGTTTTTT. Protein product: CASSQDVAGGPLGELFF.

This clone occurred once. V usage is TRBV5-6 and J usage is TRBJ2-5; a weak D match, TRBD2 (5 bases). The CDR3 runs 14 residues. V lost 1 base and J lost 2, with 9 bases in between. Germline V lookup: CDR1 SGHDT, CDR2 YYEEEE. CDR3 nucleotide sequence: TGTGCCAGCAGCTTGAGAGGGTTACAAGAGACCCAGTACTTC. Residues: CASSLRGLQETQYF.

The rearrangement links TRBV30 to TRBJ1-3; D remains ambiguous. The V and J ends lost 0 bases and 0 bases respectively, with 6 bases between them. This CDR3 has 14 residues. Germline V CDR1 and CDR2: GTSNPN, SVGIG (reference sequence). The CDR3 reads CAWSVGISGNTIYF. CDR3 in DNA: TGTGCCTGGAGTGTCGGAATCTCTGGAAACACCATATATTTT.

The chain joins TRBV10-2 to TRBJ2-3; 7 bases are a match to TRBD2. Germline CDR1 and CDR2: WSHSY and SAAADI. With V trimmed by 0 bases and J by 5 bases, 5 bases remained unmatched. The CDR3 runs 15 residues. CDR3 amino acids: CASSESAGVQDTQYF. In nucleotides, the CDR3 is TGCGCCAGCAGTGAGTCCGCGGGAGTACAAGATACGCAGTATTTT.

V is TRBV6-4 and J is TRBJ1-1; 9 nucleotides align to TRBD1. The CDR3 is 16 amino acids. V dropped 5 bases and J dropped 3; count of bases not matched to a gene: 10. Germline V gives CDR1 MRHNA, CDR2 SNTAGT. The CDR3 sequence is CASSYKRDRVHTEAFF. The CDR3 DNA follows: TGTGCCAGCAGTTATAAAAGGGACAGGGTGCACACTGAAGCTTTCTTT.

By its share, this clone is medium-sized. The V call is TRBV27, the J call TRBJ2-7, with TRBD2 matching over 8 bases. Trimming cost V 6 bases and J 7 bases; bases outside gene matches: 14. The CDR3 spans 15 residues. Germline V gene data show CDR1 as MNHEY and CDR2 as SMNVEV (reference sequence). The CDR3 reads CASSSTGLAYGEQYF. DNA of the CDR3: TGTGCCAGCAGCTCCACCGGACTAGCCTACGGGGAGCAGTACTTC.

The chain employs TRBV4-2 and TRBJ1-1, with unresolved D. The CDR3 covers 14 residues. V lost 1 base and J lost 1, with 7 bases in between. Germline values: CDR1 LGHNA, CDR2 YNFKEQ. The CDR3 DNA follows: TGTGCCAGCAGCCAAGGACGGACGAACACTGAAGCTTTCTTT. This gives the protein CASSQGRTNTEAFF.

This sequence joins TRBV7-9 and TRBJ1-2; D gene unclear. CDR1 is SEHNR and CDR2 is FQNEAQ in the germline V gene (reference sequence). This CDR3 is built from 12 residues. V gave up 5 bases and J gave up 4 bases, with 8 bases separating them. CDR3 sequence: CASSASLYGYTF. The CDR3 nucleotides are TGTGCCAGCAGCGCCTCACTCTATGGCTACACCTTC.

The chain has TRBV28 and TRBJ2-5; 12 bases fit TRBD1. This CDR3 has 17 residues. Per the germline V gene, CDR1 is MDHEN and CDR2 is SYDVKM. J lost 4 bases, V lost 6 bases, and 12 bases had no gene match. The CDR3 loop is CASSPVPGQGAAETQYF. The CDR3 bases are TGTGCCAGCAGCCCGGTCCCGGGACAGGGGGCGGCAGAGACCCAGTACTTC.

The J gene is TRBJ2-1, the V gene TRBV7-2; the match to TRBD2 covers 10 bases. The CDR3 is made up of 15 amino acids. Germline values: CDR1 SGHTA, CDR2 FQGNSA. Trimming cost V 3 bases and J 8 bases; bases outside gene matches: 7. The CDR3 spells CASSLLAGVGDEQFF. The CDR3 DNA reads as TGTGCCAGCAGCTTGCTAGCGGGAGTGGGTGATGAGCAGTTCTTC.

This sequence joins TRBV6-5 and TRBJ2-4, with D uncertain. The CDR3 spans 11 residues. Germline CDR1 and CDR2: MNHEY and SVGAGI. V was trimmed by 3 bases and J by 9 bases, leaving 6 bases between them. CDR3 sequence (DNA): TGTGCCAGCAGTTATCAAAGCATTCAGTACTTC. This translates into CASSYQSIQYF.

The J gene is TRBJ2-7, the V gene TRBV6-6; D may be TRBD1 (6 bases). Deletions cut 4 bases from V and 0 bases from J, with 13 bases between. CDR1 and CDR2 (germline): MNHNY, SVGAGI (reference sequence). This CDR3 region has 15 residues. In DNA, the CDR3 is TGTGCCAGCAGTTCGAGACAGGTTAGCTCCTACGAGCAGTACTTC. Translating gives CASSSRQVSSYEQYF.

This chain joins TRBV28 and TRBJ2-7; D unclear. With 4 bases removed from V and 2 bases from J, the gap between germline ends came to 9 bases. Germline values: CDR1 MDHEN, CDR2 SYDVKM. The CDR3 has 13 residues. In DNA form, the CDR3 reads TGTGCCAGCAGTTCCGGACGGACCTACGAGCAGTACTTC. The encoded protein is CASSSGRTYEQYF.

This clone was seen a handful of times. Other nucleotide sequences from this sample produce the same CDR3. This sequence joins TRBV9 and TRBJ2-2; D is possibly TRBD1 (5 bases). CDR3 length: 13 amino acids. Trimming removed 0 bases from V and 5 bases from J, with 5 bases in between. CDR1 is SGDLS, CDR2 YYNGEE, per germline. CDR3 amino acids: CASSVEGTGELFF. Written as DNA, the CDR3 is TGTGCCAGCAGCGTAGAGGGGACCGGGGAGCTGTTTTTT.

The V call is TRBV29-1, the J call TRBJ2-7, with 8 bases matching TRBD1. The ends lost 4 bases at V and 7 bases at J; junction bases unmatched: 9. The length of the CDR3 is 13 residues. From germline, CDR1 is SQVTM and CDR2 ANQGSEA. CDR3 protein: CSVGGQAWLEQYF. CDR3 nucleotide sequence: TGCAGCGTTGGGGGACAGGCTTGGTTGGAGCAGTACTTC.

The chain employs TRBV11-2 and TRBJ2-3; 12 bases agree with TRBD2. The J segment lost 4 bases and the V segment lost 2 bases, leaving 1 base of the junction unmatched. The CDR3 has 15 residues. Germline V CDR1 and CDR2: SGHAT, FQNNGV. CDR3 sequence reads: CASSLLAGGPDTQYF. DNA of the CDR3: TGTGCCAGCAGCTTACTAGCGGGAGGGCCAGATACGCAGTATTTT.

The chain carries TRBV29-1 and TRBJ2-3, with 8 positions matching TRBD2. CDR3 length: 13 residues. The junction had 5 bases not matched to a gene; V was cut back by 5 bases and J by 4 bases. Germline V gene lookup returns CDR1 SQVTM and CDR2 ANQGSEA. The CDR3 is CSVLTSGPDTQYF. CDR3 coding DNA: TGCAGCGTTTTAACTAGCGGTCCAGATACGCAGTATTTT.

The gene calls are TRBV27 and TRBJ2-6; no clear D gene. The V end lost 4 bases, the J end lost 1 base, and 11 bases lay between the germline ends. CDR1 is MNHEY, CDR2 SMNVEV, per germline (reference sequence). The CDR3 is made up of 16 amino acids. CDR3: CASSSPVLSGANVLTF. The CDR3 region has the DNA TGTGCCAGCAGTTCCCCCGTTCTATCTGGGGCCAACGTCCTGACTTTC.

The chain joins TRBV2 to TRBJ2-5; possible D gene TRBD1, 6 bases. The CDR3 has 15 residues. Germline lookup yields CDR1 SNHLY and CDR2 FYNNEI. Trimming removed 4 bases from V and 2 bases from J, with 14 bases in between. CDR3 DNA: TGTGCCAGCAGTGCTCCCTTACAGGGACAAGAGACCCAGTACTTC. Amino acids: CASSAPLQGQETQYF.

As DNA, the CDR3 is TGCGCCAGCAGCATGGACAGGGTGTCGTACGAGCAGTACTTC. Translating it yields CASSMDRVSYEQYF. The rearrangement joins TRBV4-1 to TRBJ2-7, with TRBD1 identical over 8 bases. Germline values: CDR1 MGHRA, CDR2 YSYEKL. The length of the CDR3 is 14 residues. V shed 5 bases and J 4 bases; nucleotides not matched to a gene: 7.

This sequence joins TRBV4-3 and TRBJ1-6; no clear D. The CDR3 extends over 16 amino acids. Germline loops: CDR1 LGHNA, CDR2 YSLEER. The ends were cut back, 4 bases at V and 9 bases at J, with 19 bases in the middle. CDR3 in amino acids: CASSPIPGVHSSPLHF. The CDR3 DNA follows: TGCGCCAGCAGCCCAATTCCCGGGGTCCATAGTTCACCCCTCCACTTT.

V and J are TRBV7-9 and TRBJ1-3; 8 positions agree with TRBD1. The germline V gene has CDR1 SEHNR and CDR2 FQNEAQ (reference sequence). V gave up 0 bases and J gave up 0 bases; unmatched junction bases: 7. This CDR3 is 18 amino acids long. CDR3 coding DNA: TGTGCCAGCAGCTTAGCGGCCGGACAGGGATTCTCTGGAAACACCATATATTTT. Translating gives CASSLAAGQGFSGNTIYF.

Regarding this clone: Other DNA sequences in this sample translate to the same CDR3. The chain uses TRBV19 and TRBJ2-1, with 11 bases that match TRBD2. The CDR3 sequence is 15 residues long. With V trimmed by 3 bases and J by 4 bases, 2 bases remained unmatched. The germline V gene encodes CDR1 LNHDA and CDR2 SQIVND (reference sequence). Written as DNA, the CDR3 is TGTGCCAGTAGTATCGGGACTAGCGGATACAATGAGCAGTTCTTC. Amino acid sequence: CASSIGTSGYNEQFF.

This chain connects TRBV27 to TRBJ1-1, with D hard to call. Germline V lookup: CDR1 MNHEY, CDR2 SMNVEV (reference sequence). Deletions cut 1 base from V and 1 base from J, with 4 bases between. The CDR3 loop spans 13 amino acids. Here the CDR3 reads CASSLWKNTEAFF. DNA of the CDR3: TGTGCCAGCAGTTTATGGAAGAACACTGAAGCTTTCTTT.